This T cell receptor beta chain was identified during a study of cytomegalovirus exposure and HLA in healthy donors. The PCR made use of 60 Vbeta and 13 Jbeta primers. Sequenced by immunoSEQ multiplex PCR; TCRdb stores in-frame clones only, minus some. Among about 130,000 clones listed, around four fifths were seen once. The CDR3 is 16 residues long. Germline V gene lookup returns CDR1 MDHEN and CDR2 SYDVKM. Between the trimmed V and J ends, which lost 6 bases and 2 bases, there was a span of 20 bases. The chain uses TRBV28 and TRBJ2-7, with D possibly being TRBD1 (6 bases). The sequence came from a male donor in good health and CMV-seronegative. The sequenced material came from PBMCs. CDR3 DNA: TGTGCCAGCAGGCCGGAAGGACAGACAAGTGCCTACGAGCAGTACTTC. Protein product: CASRPEGQTSAYEQYF.